These 26 T cell receptor beta chains were sequenced from one sample in a study of T cells in Graves' hyperthyroidism and ophthalmopathy. Amplified TCR beta CDR3 regions came from RNA transcripts. A set of HTBI primers served as the primers for a first-round RT-PCR of the TCR CDR3. TCRdb re-derived calls from the multiplex PCR reads in MiXCR, one entry per CDR3 protein. The data hold around 620,000 distinct CDR3 sequences, with around 16% observed a single time. Sequenced material: blood. Every receptor here comes from a woman younger than 45 with Graves' hyperthyroidism.

The CDR3 spells CASSPRASGSLRGTDTQYF. CDR3 coding DNA: TGTGCCAGCAGCCCAAGGGCTAGCGGGAGTTTGCGGGGCACAGATACGCAGTATTTT. This chain links TRBV9 with TRBJ2-3, with TRBD2 matching 10 bases. CDR1 is SGDLS and CDR2 is YYNGEE in the germline V gene. CDR3 size: 19 residues. J was trimmed by 1 base and V by 4 bases; bases with no gene match: 15. Combining the CDR3 with reference TRBV9 and TRBJ2-3 gives the whole variable domain DSGVTQTPKHLITATGQRVTLRCSPRSGDLSVYWYQQSLDQGLQFLIQYYNGEERAKGNILERFSAQQFPDLHSELNLSSLELGDSALYFCASSPRASGSLRGTDTQYFGPGTRLTVL.

This clonotype was recorded a few times. The chain has TRBV5-5 and TRBJ2-7; 7 bases are a match to TRBD2. Unmatched junction bases numbered 15, after V lost 0 bases and J lost 0 bases. CDR3 size: 19 residues. Germline-derived CDR1 and CDR2 are SGHKS and YYEKEE (reference sequence). The CDR3 loop is CASSLGLGWRGSSSYEQYF. Written as DNA, the CDR3 is TGTGCCAGCAGCTTGGGTTTAGGTTGGCGCGGGAGTAGCTCCTACGAGCAGTACTTC. Drawing the rest from reference TRBV5-5 and TRBJ2-7, the complete variable domain is DAGVTQSPTHLIKTRGQQVTLRCSPISGHKSVSWYQQVLGQGPQFIFQYYEKEERGRGNFPDRFSARQFPNYSSELNVNALLLGDSALYLCASSLGLGWRGSSSYEQYFGPGTRLTVT.

The sample holds many counts of this clonotype. The chain carries TRBV27 and TRBJ2-1, with TRBD1 identical over 8 bases. V was pared by 4 bases and J by 2 bases, with 7 bases of the junction left unmatched. CDR1 and CDR2 (germline): MNHEY, SMNVEV (reference sequence). The CDR3 loop spans 16 amino acids. The CDR3 DNA follows: TGTGCCAGCAGTTCTCTCCGGGACAGGACCTACAATGAGCAGTTCTTC. Translated: CASSSLRDRTYNEQFF.

This clonotype was found a few times. The chain uses TRBV6-1 and TRBJ1-1; D possibly corresponds to TRBD1 (5 bases). V shed 11 bases and J shed 0 bases, with 13 bases lying between them. Germline CDR1 reads MNHNS; CDR2 reads SASEGT. This CDR3 spans 13 amino acids. The CDR3 DNA sequence: TGTGCCGGAGCCGGGACGGTGAACACTGAAGCTTTCTTT. Translating gives CAGAGTVNTEAFF.

The chain uses TRBV24-1 and TRBJ2-1; D is ambiguous. The ends were cut back, 2 bases at V and 10 bases at J, with 20 bases in the middle. Germline CDR1 KGHDR, CDR2 SFDVKD. This CDR3 comprises 16 residues. CDR3 coding DNA: TGTGCCACCAGTGATTACCCCCCAAACACCCACGCGGAGCAGTTCTTC. Protein: CATSDYPPNTHAEQFF.

The chain couples TRBV28 to TRBJ1-2, with TRBD1 identical over 8 bases. The CDR3 loop spans 14 amino acids. Germline CDR1 reads MDHEN; CDR2 reads SYDVKM. V lost 5 bases to trimming and J lost 8 bases; unmatched junction nucleotides: 10. CDR3 amino acids: CASSLQQGERGYTF. CDR3 sequence (DNA): TGTGCCAGCAGTCTCCAACAGGGGGAGAGGGGCTACACCTTC.

This clonotype has only a few counts. This sequence joins TRBV20-1 and TRBJ1-3; unclear D gene. The V end lost 3 bases, the J end lost 0 bases, and 9 bases lay between the germline ends. CDR3 size: 14 residues. Germline V CDR1 and CDR2: DFQATT, SNEGSKA (reference sequence). CDR3: CSASLPYSGNTIYF. CDR3 bases: TGCAGTGCTAGTCTGCCATACTCTGGAAACACCATATATTTT.

This clonotype was seen at least ten times. CDR3 sequence: CSVEGPGDLYGYTF. CDR3 coding DNA: TGCAGCGTTGAAGGCCCGGGGGACCTCTATGGCTACACCTTC. The rearrangement links TRBV29-1 to TRBJ1-2; D is perhaps TRBD1 (5 bases). The V end lost 1 base, the J end lost 4 bases, and 13 bases lay between the germline ends. The CDR3 covers 14 residues. The germline V gene has CDR1 SQVTM and CDR2 ANQGSEA.

This clonotype was seen more than once but under ten times. The chain links TRBV5-1 to TRBJ1-2; 11 bases line up with TRBD1. CDR3 length: 17 residues. Germline loops: CDR1 SGHRS, CDR2 YFSETQ. V dropped 4 bases and J dropped 4; count of bases not matched to a gene: 12. The CDR3 region has the DNA TGCGCCAGCAGCCCCTCAGATTGGACAGGGGGCTCCTATGGCTACACCTTC. Its protein product is CASSPSDWTGGSYGYTF.

This clonotype showed up many times. For the CDR3, the DNA is TGTGCCAGCAGTCGACTAGCGGGAGGACCAGATACGCAGTATTTT. Translated, it gives CASSRLAGGPDTQYF. The V gene is TRBV2, the J gene TRBJ2-3; 13 bases line up with TRBD2. Germline V gene sequence: CDR1 SNHLY, CDR2 FYNNEI. The CDR3 length is 15 residues. With V trimmed by 5 bases and J by 4 bases, 3 bases remained unmatched.

The chain carries TRBV7-9 and TRBJ2-1; unclear D gene. V was cut by 5 bases and J by 0 bases, with 8 bases left in between. There are 14 residues in the CDR3. The V gene's germline CDR1 is SEHNR and CDR2 FQNEAQ (reference sequence). CDR3 DNA: TGTGCCAGCAGCCCAGTTGGCTCCTACAATGAGCAGTTCTTC. This codes for CASSPVGSYNEQFF.

Details on this clonotype: Possible read error: a much larger clone is one base away. The V gene is TRBV7-2, the J gene TRBJ2-5, with D maybe TRBD1 (6 bases). This CDR3 has 13 residues. V dropped 6 bases and J dropped 7 bases, with 15 bases sitting between them. Germline values: CDR1 SGHTA, CDR2 FQGNSA. CDR3 nucleotides: TGTGCCAGCAGGGCGGCAGGGGTGTGGACCCAGTACTTC. Translated: CASRAAGVWTQYF.

The table lists this clonotype with a few counts. The gene calls are TRBV20-1 and TRBJ1-6; D gene ambiguous. The germline V gene encodes CDR1 DFQATT and CDR2 SNEGSKA (reference sequence). The length of the CDR3 is 15 residues. V lost 4 bases, J lost 1 base, and 11 bases lay in between. CDR3 coding DNA: TGCAGTGCTAACTCGGGATTATCCTATAATTCACCCCTCCACTTT. Its translation is CSANSGLSYNSPLHF.

This clonotype was counted ten times or more. The chain employs TRBV3-1 and TRBJ2-5; D assignment may be TRBD1 or TRBD2 (5 bases each). The CDR3 has 15 amino acids. The V gene's germline CDR1 is LGHDT and CDR2 YNNKEL (reference sequence). With 2 bases removed from V and 2 bases from J, the gap between germline ends came to 12 bases. The CDR3 loop reads CASSQHPGPQETQYF. In nucleotides, the CDR3 is TGTGCCAGCAGCCAACACCCGGGACCACAAGAGACCCAGTACTTC.

This rearrangement joins TRBV27 to TRBJ2-3; TRBD2 agrees at 16 bases. Germline CDR1 and CDR2: MNHEY and SMNVEV (reference sequence). Unmatched junction bases numbered 6, after V lost 5 bases and J lost 7 bases. The length of the CDR3 is 16 residues. Here the CDR3 DNA reads TGTGCCAGCAGTGGGGGACTAGCGGGAGGGCCCAATACGCAGTATTTT. Protein: CASSGGLAGGPNTQYF.

This clonotype has only a few counts. The missing conserved phenylalanine or tryptophan at the end of this CDR3 makes a read error likely. V is TRBV2 and J is TRBJ1-1, with D possibly matching TRBD1 (6 bases). Germline CDR1 reads SNHLY; CDR2 reads FYNNEI. V shed 6 bases and J shed 0 bases, with 8 bases lying between them. CDR3 size: 13 residues. The CDR3 DNA reads TGTGCCAGCAGGGACAGTTTGAACACTGAAGCTTTCCTT. Its translation is CASRDSLNTEAFL.

A remark on this clonotype: This may be a read error: a much more frequent sequence differs by one nucleotide. The CDR3 DNA reads TGTGCCAGCAGCCCGGGACAGTACGCAGATACGCAGTATTTT. Encoded protein: CASSPGQYADTQYF. This chain uses TRBV27 with TRBJ2-3; TRBD1 aligns across 7 bases. The length of the CDR3 is 14 residues. Trimming took 6 bases from V and 4 from J; bases not matched to a gene: 7. The germline gives CDR1 MNHEY, CDR2 SMNVEV (reference sequence).

This clonotype was recorded many times. This sequence joins TRBV20-1 and TRBJ2-7, with 8 positions matching TRBD2. The CDR3 runs to 16 residues. Per the germline V gene, CDR1 is DFQATT and CDR2 is SNEGSKA (reference sequence). J lost 5 bases, V lost 0 bases, and 12 bases had no gene match. The CDR3 reads CSARDHKAGDINEQYF. DNA for the CDR3: TGCAGTGCTAGAGATCATAAAGCGGGAGATATCAACGAGCAGTACTTC.

This clonotype was found many times. The rearrangement joins TRBV5-1 to TRBJ2-2; no firm D call. The CDR3 is made up of 14 amino acids. Germline V lookup: CDR1 SGHRS, CDR2 YFSETQ. V was cut by 5 bases and J by 0 bases, with 8 bases left in between. Written as DNA, the CDR3 is TGCGCCAGCAGGGCAGCACCGAACACCGGGGAGCTGTTTTTT. This translates into CASRAAPNTGELFF.

Regarding this clonotype: A much larger clone lies one base from this, so it may be a read error. This chain's CDR3 is CASSPLRDLVYEQFF. CDR3 nucleotide sequence: TGTGCCAGCAGTCCCCTCCGGGACCTGGTCTACGAGCAGTTCTTC. The chain uses TRBV27 and TRBJ2-7, with D possibly being TRBD1 or TRBD2 (5 bases each). With the DNA end fitting TRBJ2-1 better, the J assignment may be wrong. The length of the CDR3 is 15 residues. Per germline, CDR1 MNHEY and CDR2 SMNVEV (reference sequence).

V and J are TRBV2 and TRBJ2-7, with 12 positions matching TRBD2. CDR3 length: 16 residues. J gave up 4 bases and V 8 bases, and 12 bases lay outside the gene matches. Per germline, CDR1 SNHLY and CDR2 FYNNEI. This chain's CDR3 is CASLKGRTSGIYEQYF. The CDR3, as DNA: TGTGCCAGCCTCAAAGGTAGGACTAGCGGGATTTACGAGCAGTACTTC.

This rearrangement joins TRBV14 to TRBJ1-2, with 9 bases identical to TRBD1. The CDR3 length is 16 residues. V trimming: 1 base; J trimming: 5 bases; junction bases outside the gene matches: 8. Per the germline V gene, CDR1 is SGHDN and CDR2 is FVKESK. The CDR3 sequence is CASSQGPGTGRYGYTF. The CDR3 DNA is TGTGCCAGCAGCCAAGGACCCGGGACAGGGCGGTATGGCTACACCTTC.

This clonotype was counted many times. The chain employs TRBV28 and TRBJ2-7; 14 nucleotides match TRBD2. This CDR3 is 14 amino acids long. The J segment lost 6 bases and the V segment lost 6 bases, leaving 4 bases of the junction unmatched. Per the germline V gene, CDR1 is MDHEN and CDR2 is SYDVKM. CDR3 sequence reads: CASRATSGRAEQYF. The CDR3 DNA is TGTGCCAGCAGGGCGACTAGCGGGAGGGCCGAGCAGTACTTC.

This clonotype was seen many times. The J gene is TRBJ1-1, the V gene TRBV14; D unresolved. V shed 5 bases and J shed 1 base, with 11 bases lying between them. From germline, CDR1 is SGHDN and CDR2 FVKESK. The CDR3 spans 14 residues. The CDR3 sequence is CASSAGWRNTEAFF. CDR3 sequence (DNA): TGTGCCAGCAGCGCTGGTTGGCGGAACACTGAAGCTTTCTTT.

This clonotype was recorded at least ten times. The V and J genes are TRBV13 and TRBJ2-7, with 12 bases lining up with TRBD2. V lost 3 bases, J lost 5 bases, and 5 bases stayed unmatched. The CDR3 totals 15 residues. Germline CDR1 is PRHDT and CDR2 is FYEKMQ (reference sequence). CDR3 loop: CASSLTSGSPHEQYF. As DNA, the CDR3 is TGTGCCAGCAGCTTGACTAGCGGGAGTCCCCACGAGCAGTACTTC.

The J gene is TRBJ2-7, the V gene TRBV5-4; 9 bases fit TRBD2. The ends lost 2 bases at V and 6 bases at J; junction bases unmatched: 15. The germline V gene has CDR1 SGHNT and CDR2 YYREEE (reference sequence). The CDR3 contains 17 residues. CDR3 amino acids: CASSFYSSGSPLFEQYF. CDR3 nucleotide sequence: TGTGCCAGCAGCTTTTACAGTAGCGGGAGCCCCTTGTTCGAGCAGTACTTC.